Listed here are 16 T cell receptor beta chains from one sample, sequenced in a study of cytotoxic CD8 clonotypes in ibrutinib-treated CLL (dated by TCRdb to the early 2020s). This sample's time point label indicates: around 2 years on ibrutinib. Libraries were constructed by the immunoSEQ multiplex PCR assay. The table comes from immuneACCESS by way of TCRdb, which keeps in-frame sequences with V and J called. Part of the clones is missing from these tables; in studies checked, under half for an unresolved V gene and the rest for unknown reasons. The sample contains 45,000 or so clones, about three fifths of them found a single time. The ten largest clones add up to roughly a quarter of the sample. The input for sequencing was PBMCs, taken after 24 months of ibrutinib treatment. These receptors were collected from a human donor with chronic lymphocytic leukemia.

The rearrangement joins TRBV10-1 to TRBJ2-7, with TRBD1 matching over 10 bases. After removal of 3 bases from V and 5 bases from J, the junction contained 4 bases not matched to a gene. The CDR3 has 14 amino acids. Germline values: CDR1 WNHNN, CDR2 SYGVQD (reference sequence). The DNA of the CDR3 is TGCGCCAGCAGTGACCCCGGGACAGGGGACGAGCAGTACTTC. Its translation is CASSDPGTGDEQYF.

The gene calls are TRBV5-6 and TRBJ2-2, with TRBD2 identical over 10 bases. The germline V gene has CDR1 SGHDT and CDR2 YYEEEE. The length of the CDR3 is 17 residues. The J segment lost 1 base and the V segment lost 1 base, leaving 4 bases of the junction unmatched. The CDR3, as DNA: TGTGCCAGCAGCTTGCGTCTAGCGGGGGTGAACACCGGGGAGCTGTTTTTT. Translating gives CASSLRLAGVNTGELFF.

The chain is built from TRBV28 and TRBJ1-6; 9 bases map to TRBD1. Per germline, CDR1 MDHEN and CDR2 SYDVKM. This CDR3 is 15 amino acids long. V lost 6 bases, J lost 10 bases, and 10 bases stayed unmatched. The CDR3 here is CASRRLQGAGSPLHF. The CDR3 region has the DNA TGTGCCAGCAGGAGATTACAGGGGGCAGGGTCACCCCTCCACTTT.

This chain joins TRBV2 and TRBJ2-7, with 8 positions matching TRBD2. The V segment lost 6 bases and the J segment 0 bases; nucleotides outside the gene matches: 10. The germline CDR1 and CDR2 sequences are SNHLY and FYNNEI. CDR3 length: 16 residues. CDR3 residues: CASSERPGGFSYEQYF. Written as DNA, the CDR3 is TGTGCCAGCAGCGAACGGCCGGGGGGGTTCTCCTACGAGCAGTACTTC.

J is TRBJ1-5 and V is TRBV19; D ambiguous. Per the germline V gene, CDR1 is LNHDA and CDR2 is SQIVND (reference sequence). The CDR3 runs 13 residues. V lost 1 base and J lost 7, with 8 bases in between. The CDR3 nucleotides are TGTGCCAGTAGTATAGGAGGTAACCAGCCCCAGCATTTT. Translating it yields CASSIGGNQPQHF.

This clone was detected only a few times. The genes are TRBV2 and TRBJ2-7, with D possibly being TRBD1 (5 bases). The germline V gene has CDR1 SNHLY and CDR2 FYNNEI. V lost 1 base to trimming and J lost 7 bases, with 14 bases between them. The CDR3 contains 14 residues. CDR3 bases: TGTGCCAGCAGTGAAGACTTGACAGTTAGGGAGCAGTACTTC. It is translated as CASSEDLTVREQYF.

The chain uses TRBV6-6 and TRBJ1-4, with TRBD1 matching 7 bases. CDR3 length equals 15 residues. With V trimmed by 5 bases and J by 8 bases, 11 bases remained unmatched. Germline CDR1 MNHNY, CDR2 SVGAGI (reference sequence). The CDR3 region is CASSPDGTAGEKLFF. CDR3 DNA sequence: TGTGCCAGCAGTCCCGACGGGACAGCCGGGGAAAAACTGTTTTTT.

This clone was recorded many times. V is TRBV19 and J is TRBJ1-2; tentative D call: TRBD1 (5 bases). CDR3 length: 13 amino acids. CDR1 and CDR2 from the germline V gene are LNHDA and SQIVND (reference sequence). Trimming pared 5 bases from V and 6 bases from J, leaving 13 bases between. The CDR3 protein is CASSPVGGHGYTF. The CDR3, as DNA: TGTGCCAGTAGTCCGGTTGGGGGACATGGCTACACCTTC.

The rearrangement uses TRBV5-1 and TRBJ1-3; D is perhaps TRBD1 (5 bases). Trimming pared 4 bases from V and 2 bases from J, leaving 13 bases between. The CDR3 extends over 15 amino acids. Germline V CDR1 and CDR2: SGHRS, YFSETQ. CDR3 bases: TGCGCCAGCAGCCTTCCCGACAGCGCTGGAAACACCATATATTTT. This encodes CASSLPDSAGNTIYF.

This clone has just a few counts. CDR3 sequence: CSRIGGVFRNQPQHF. The CDR3 bases are TGCAGCCGAATAGGGGGGGTTTTCAGGAATCAGCCCCAGCATTTT. The rearrangement links TRBV29-1 to TRBJ1-5; tentatively, D is TRBD1 (6 bases). From germline, CDR1 is SQVTM and CDR2 ANQGSEA. The CDR3 extends over 15 amino acids. Trimming took 8 bases from V and 4 from J, leaving 21 bases between them. Filled out from reference TRBV29-1 and TRBJ1-5, the complete variable domain reads SAVISQKPSRDICQRGTSLTIQCQVDSQVTMMFWYRQQPGQSLTLIATANQGSEATYESGFVIDKFPISRPNLTFSTLTVSNMSPEDSSIYLCSRIGGVFRNQPQHFGDGTRLSIL.

This clone was detected only a few times. The chain employs TRBV6-5 and TRBJ2-6; D is unresolved. The CDR3 is 14 residues long. CDR1 MNHEY and CDR2 SVGAGI come from the germline V gene. V was shortened by 6 bases and J by 0 bases, with 6 bases between the two germline ends. The CDR3 DNA is TGTGCCAGCAGGACGTCCTCTGGGGCCAACGTCCTGACTTTC. It is translated as CASRTSSGANVLTF.

This chain uses TRBV6-4 with TRBJ1-1; 7 bases fit TRBD1. The V gene end was trimmed by 6 bases and the J gene end by 8 bases; junction bases not matched to a gene: 9. Germline CDR1 and CDR2: MRHNA and SNTAGT. The CDR3 contains 13 residues. The CDR3 DNA follows: TGTGCCAGCAGCGCGGACAGGAGATCCGAAGCTTTCTTT. This gives the protein CASSADRRSEAFF.

In this sample, this clone turned up once. CDR3 loop: CASSLKETQYF. The CDR3 nucleotides are TGTGCCAGCAGCTTGAAAGAGACCCAGTACTTC. The chain uses TRBV5-8 and TRBJ2-5; the D is unclear. The CDR3 is made up of 11 amino acids. The ends were cut back, 1 base at V and 3 bases at J, with 1 base in the middle. Germline V lookup: CDR1 SGHTS, CDR2 YDEGEE. Using reference TRBV5-8 and TRBJ2-5 for the parts outside the CDR3, the full variable domain is EAGVTQSPTHLIKTRGQQATLRCSPISGHTSVYWYQQALGLGLQFLLWYDEGEERNRGNFPPRFSGRQFPNYSSELNVNALELEDSALYLCASSLKETQYFGPGTRLLVL.

This chain connects TRBV5-4 to TRBJ1-2; D might be TRBD1 (6 bases). The CDR3 totals 14 residues. Germline assignment: CDR1 SGHNT and CDR2 YYREEE (reference sequence). The V end lost 4 bases, the J end lost 1 base, and 11 bases lay between the germline ends. CDR3 amino acids: CASSQGGGNYGYTF. DNA for the CDR3: TGTGCCAGCAGCCAAGGAGGGGGTAACTATGGCTACACCTTC.

This clone was seen repeatedly, ten times or more. The chain uses TRBV7-9 and TRBJ2-3; maybe TRBD2 (6 bases). With 3 bases removed from V and 6 bases from J, the gap between germline ends came to 16 bases. The CDR3 sequence is 15 residues long. The germline CDR1 and CDR2 sequences are SEHNR and FQNEAQ (reference sequence). The DNA of the CDR3 is TGTGCCAGCAGCTTGTTTGCGGGGTCCGGGGATACGCAGTATTTT. It specifies CASSLFAGSGDTQYF.

CDR3 coding DNA: TGCGCCAGCAGTGATAGTACAGCCTCAACTAATGAAAAACTGTTTTTT. Translating gives CASSDSTASTNEKLFF. The gene calls are TRBV10-2 and TRBJ1-4; D is unresolved. CDR3 length equals 16 residues. Germline V gene data show CDR1 as WSHSY and CDR2 as SAAADI. Between the trimmed V and J ends, which lost 3 bases and 0 bases, there was a span of 11 bases.